The rows below give T cell receptor beta chains drawn from one sample of a study of blood T cell repertoires in COVID-19. Sequencing was performed with immunoSEQ multiplex PCR; in TCRdb, only in-frame clones are kept and a portion is missing. The sample lists about 170,000 clones, approximately 90% occurring once. Material for sequencing was PBMCs or T cells enriched from blood (not recorded which). Source of these receptors: a woman between 18 and 29 years old who had recovered from COVID-19. CDR3s include the opening cysteine and the closing phenylalanine or tryptophan. Each record gives: D gene, clone size, J gene, V gene, CDR3 DNA, CDR3 protein. A D gene is named only where the DNA matches it firmly. The size entry is marked missing in some rows and otherwise reads once, few, many or a size class.

>TRBD1|NA|TRBJ1-1|TRBV9
TGTGCCAGCAGCGTAGGAGCGACAGGGCAGTTTGGCACTGAAGCTTTCTTT
CASSVGATGQFGTEAFF
>TRBD2|NA|TRBJ2-7|TRBV27
TGTGCCAGCAGTGACGGGACTAGCGGACCGTTCTCCTACGAGCAGTACTTC
CASSDGTSGPFSYEQYF
>TRBD2|NA|TRBJ2-1|TRBV6-6
TGTGCCAGCAGTCGGACTAGCGGGAGTCCGACCTACCACAATGAGCAGTTCTTC
CASSRTSGSPTYHNEQFF
>TRBD1|NA|TRBJ1-4|TRBV7-6
TGTGCCAGCAGCCGTACCGGGACAGGGGGAGGAAAACTGTTTTTT
CASSRTGTGGGKLFF
>NA|few|TRBJ1-1|TRBV3-1/TRBV3-2
TGTGCCAGCAGCCAATACGGAGGAAACACTGAAGCTTTCTTT
CASSQYGGNTEAFF
>NA|NA|TRBJ1-6|TRBV2
TGTGCCAGCAGTGAAGTCGGGGGGAATTCACCCCTCCACTTT
CASSEVGGNSPLHF
>TRBD1|NA|TRBJ1-5|TRBV28
TGTGCTCACTCCGGGACAGGGATTGTGCAGCCCCAGCATTTT
CAHSGTGIVQPQHF
>NA|NA|TRBJ2-7|TRBV9
TGTGCCAGCAGCGTAGGACTAGAGGTGGGGGAGCAGTACTTC
CASSVGLEVGEQYF
>TRBD1|once|TRBJ1-5|TRBV23-1
TGCGCCAGCAGTCACTTAGCGGGGACAGGGGCCCCGGGGATGGGTCTTAGCAATCAGCCCCAGCATTTT
CASSHLAGTGAPGMGLSNQPQHF
>TRBD2|NA|TRBJ2-2|TRBV7-9
TGTGCCAGCAGCTCACGACTAGCGGGAGAAAACACCGGGGAGCTGTTTTTT
CASSSRLAGENTGELFF
>NA|NA|TRBJ2-1|TRBV2
TGTGCCAGCAGGTATATCCGGGACTCCGGGGAGCAGTTCTTC
CASRYIRDSGEQFF
>TRBD2|NA|TRBJ2-7|TRBV7-3
TGTGCCAGCAGCCCGAGACTAGCGGGACTGAACGAGCAGTACTTC
CASSPRLAGLNEQYF
>TRBD1|few|TRBJ1-1|TRBV30
TGTGCCTGGAGTGGGAGGGGACAGAAAGCTTTCTTT
CAWSGRGQKAFF
>TRBD1|NA|TRBJ1-2|TRBV25-1
TGTGCCAGCAGTGAGACAGGGCTATATGGCTACACCTTC
CASSETGLYGYTF
>NA|NA|TRBJ2-1|TRBV20-1
TGCAGTGCTAGTATGCGTCGGGGACTTGATGAGCAGTTCTTC
CSASMRRGLDEQFF
>NA|NA|TRBJ2-7|TRBV28
TGTGCCAGCAGCTTCTCTATTGGGCCACAAAACCACGAGCAGTACTTC
CASSFSIGPQNHEQYF
>NA|NA|TRBJ2-1|TRBV11-3
TGTGCCAGCAGCAGGGATGGAGGGGATGAGCAGTTCTTC
CASSRDGGDEQFF
>TRBD1|NA|TRBJ1-5|TRBV19
TGTGCCAGTAGTAGACGACAGGGAGGTCAGCCCCAGCATTTT
CASSRRQGGQPQHF
>TRBD2|NA|TRBJ2-1|TRBV4-1
TGCGCCAGCAGCCAAGAGGGGACTAGCGGATACAATGAGCAGTTCTTC
CASSQEGTSGYNEQFF
>NA|NA|TRBJ2-7|TRBV28
TGTGCCAGCAGTCCAGTGACGGCGGGCTACGAGCAGTACTTC
CASSPVTAGYEQYF
>NA|NA|TRBJ2-7|TRBV28
TGTGCCAGCAGTTTCAGGGGGGCCTACGAGCAGTACTTC
CASSFRGAYEQYF
>NA|NA|TRBJ1-1|TRBV28
TGTGCCAGCACCCGCAAGATTGAGGGTACTGAAGCTTTCTTT
CASTRKIEGTEAFF
>NA|NA|TRBJ1-5|TRBV28
TGTGCCAGCAGCCACGGGGGGCAGGGAGATCAGCCCCAGCATTTT
CASSHGGQGDQPQHF
>TRBD2|NA|TRBJ2-1|TRBV28
TGTGCCAGCAGTTTACTAGCGGGAGGGCCTCAGAAAACGCATGAGCAGTTCTTC
CASSLLAGGPQKTHEQFF
>TRBD2|once|TRBJ2-1|TRBV5-1
TGCGCCAGCACAGCCCGCGGGAGTCTCGGGGGGTCTGTTAGGGAGCAGTTCTTC
CASTARGSLGGSVREQFF
>NA|NA|TRBJ2-3|TRBV4-2
TGTGCCAGCAGCCTGGTCAGAGACTATTTCACAGATACGCAGTATTTT
CASSLVRDYFTDTQYF
>TRBD2|NA|TRBJ2-1|TRBV11-3
TGTGCCAGCAGCCCAAGGGGGACTAGCGGGAATGAGCAGTTCTTC
CASSPRGTSGNEQFF
>NA|NA|TRBJ1-2|TRBV7-2
TGTGCCAGCAGCTGGAGGCTCGAAGAGGCCTTC
CASSWRLEEAF
>TRBD2|NA|TRBJ2-7|TRBV4-1
TGCGCCAGCAGCCCCGGACTAGCGGGGTTAGGCTCCTACGAGCAGTACTTC
CASSPGLAGLGSYEQYF
>TRBD2|NA|TRBJ2-5|TRBV25-1
TGTGCCAGCAGTGAAACGACTAGCGGGGAAGAGACCCAGTACTTC
CASSETTSGEETQYF
>NA|NA|TRBJ1-5|TRBV19
TGTGCCAGCTCCGTCACGGGGGGCAATCAGCCCCAGCATTTT
CASSVTGGNQPQHF
>TRBD2|NA|TRBJ2-7|TRBV5-1
TGCGCCAGCAGTGCACTAGCGGAAACTTACGAGCAGTACTTC
CASSALAETYEQYF
>NA|NA|TRBJ2-1|TRBV2
TGTGCCAGCAGTGAACAGCTAGCGCAGTTCTTC
CASSEQLAQFF
>NA|NA|TRBJ1-6|TRBV3-1/TRBV3-2
TGTGCCAGCAGCCAAGAAGTGGCAGGGATCAATTCACCCCTCCACTTT
CASSQEVAGINSPLHF
>TRBD2|NA|TRBJ2-1|TRBV18
TGTGCCACCTTCCCTCTAGCGGGCCTCTCAGATGAGCAGTTCTTC
CATFPLAGLSDEQFF
>NA|NA|TRBJ1-3|TRBV10-3
TGTGCCATCAGCGATACAGGGAAGCGTGGAAACACCATATATTTT
CAISDTGKRGNTIYF
>TRBD1|NA|TRBJ2-1|TRBV25-1
TGTGCCAGCAGTGGGACAGGGGACCACAATGAGCAGTTCTTC
CASSGTGDHNEQFF
>TRBD1|NA|TRBJ2-2|TRBV27
TGTGCCAGCGGCATGGACAGGGCCGCCGGGGAGCTGTTTTTT
CASGMDRAAGELFF
>TRBD2|NA|TRBJ2-1|TRBV7-2
TGTGCCAGCAGCTTGGAGGGGCTAGCGGGGCAGGGGTTCTTC
CASSLEGLAGQGFF
>NA|few|TRBJ1-5|TRBV27
TGTGCCAGCAGTTTATCCCCCGGGGGAGGCAATCAGCCCCAGCATTTT
CASSLSPGGGNQPQHF
>TRBD1|NA|TRBJ2-2|TRBV7-9
TGTGCCAGCAGCTTGGACTTGGCAGGGGGCAACACCGGGGAGCTGTTTTTT
CASSLDLAGGNTGELFF
>NA|few|TRBJ2-1|TRBV7-2
TGTGCCAGCAACTTCCCCCTAAGCGGAGACAATGAGCAGTTCTTC
CASNFPLSGDNEQFF
>NA|NA|TRBJ2-3|TRBV28
TGTGCCAGCAGTTTATTTCCGGGAGGCACAGATACGCAGTATTTT
CASSLFPGGTDTQYF